The clone carrying this T cell receptor (beta chain) was picked up a small number of times. Its antigen is not identified. Beta-chain TCR CDR3 regions were amplified from RNA transcripts. HTBI primers served in a first-round RT-PCR, which a second-round multiplex PCR followed. TCRdb analysed the multiplex PCR reads with MiXCR anew, one entry per CDR3 protein. The sample has 260,000 or so distinct CDR3 sequences, around 50% seen once. These data are taken from a study of Graves' ophthalmopathy and Graves' hyperthyroidism. About the research overall: Peripheral blood was gathered at the point of initial diagnosis, before any treatment started.

Study-level findings and limits: Ophthalmopathy cases were distinguished from stable hyperthyroidism by a 13-signature model, reaching approximately 88% sensitivity and around 80% specificity.

Each diagnosis was determined on the basis of clinical symptoms, serum thyroxine, TRAb, thyroid ultrasound and orbital computed tomography. Out of 7.5 to 10 ml of fresh peripheral blood, PBMCs were obtained. Source material: peripheral blood. The sequence derives from an adult man with Graves' ophthalmopathy.

The DNA of the CDR3 is TGTGCCACCAGTGATTCGGCCAGGGGGTCCTACGAGCAGTACTTC. It specifies CATSDSARGSYEQYF. The rearrangement joins TRBV24-1 to TRBJ2-7; 7 bases line up with TRBD1. CDR1 and CDR2 from the germline V gene are KGHDR and SFDVKD. This CDR3 has 15 residues. Germline trimming cut 2 bases from V and 1 base from J; bases unmatched to any gene: 4.